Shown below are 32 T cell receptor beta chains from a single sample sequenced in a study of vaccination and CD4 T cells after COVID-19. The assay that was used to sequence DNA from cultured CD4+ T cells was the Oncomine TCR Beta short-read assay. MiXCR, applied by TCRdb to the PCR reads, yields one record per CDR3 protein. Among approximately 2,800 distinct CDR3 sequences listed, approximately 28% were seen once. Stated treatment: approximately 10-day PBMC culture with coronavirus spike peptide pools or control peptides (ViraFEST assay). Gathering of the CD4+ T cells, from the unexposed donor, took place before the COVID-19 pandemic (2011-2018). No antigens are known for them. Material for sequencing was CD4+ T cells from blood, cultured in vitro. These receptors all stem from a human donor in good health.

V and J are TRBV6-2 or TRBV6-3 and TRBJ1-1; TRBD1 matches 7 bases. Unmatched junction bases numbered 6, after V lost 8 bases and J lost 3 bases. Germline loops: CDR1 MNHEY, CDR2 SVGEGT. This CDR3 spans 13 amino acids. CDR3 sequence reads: CASAGTDYTEAFF. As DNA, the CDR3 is TGTGCCAGCGCCGGGACAGACTACACTGAAGCTTTCTTT.

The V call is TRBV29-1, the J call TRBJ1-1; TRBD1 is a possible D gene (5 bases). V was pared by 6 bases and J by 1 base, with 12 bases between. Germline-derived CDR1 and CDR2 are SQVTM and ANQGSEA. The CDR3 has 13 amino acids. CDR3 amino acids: CSVRDSKNTEAFF. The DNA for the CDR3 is TGCAGCGTAAGAGACAGCAAGAACACTGAAGCTTTCTTT.

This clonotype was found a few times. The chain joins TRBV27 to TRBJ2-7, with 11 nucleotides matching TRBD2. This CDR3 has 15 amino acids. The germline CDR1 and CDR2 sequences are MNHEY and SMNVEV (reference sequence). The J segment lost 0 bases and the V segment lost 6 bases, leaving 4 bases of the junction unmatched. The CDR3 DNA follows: TGTGCCAGCAGATTTAGCGGGAGGGGCTCCTACGAGCAGTACTTC. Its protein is CASRFSGRGSYEQYF.

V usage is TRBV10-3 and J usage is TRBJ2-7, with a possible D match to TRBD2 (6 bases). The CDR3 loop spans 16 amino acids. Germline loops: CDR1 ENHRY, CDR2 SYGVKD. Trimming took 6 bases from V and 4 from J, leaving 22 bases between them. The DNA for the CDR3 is TGTGCCATCAGCGAGACAAAACTAGCTTTCACTTACGAGCAGTACTTC. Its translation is CAISETKLAFTYEQYF.

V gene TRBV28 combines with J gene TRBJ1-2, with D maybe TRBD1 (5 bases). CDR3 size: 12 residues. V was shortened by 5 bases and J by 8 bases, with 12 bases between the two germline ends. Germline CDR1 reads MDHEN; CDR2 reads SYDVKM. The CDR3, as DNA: TGTGCCAGCAGTCTTAGAAACAGGGGCTACACCTTC. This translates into CASSLRNRGYTF.

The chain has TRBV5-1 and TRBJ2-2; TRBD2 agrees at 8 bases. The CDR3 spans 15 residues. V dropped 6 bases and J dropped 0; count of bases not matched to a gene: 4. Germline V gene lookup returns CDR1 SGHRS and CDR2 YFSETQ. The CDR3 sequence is CASTLGLANTGELFF. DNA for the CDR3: TGCGCCAGCACCCTGGGACTAGCGAACACCGGGGAGCTGTTTTTT.

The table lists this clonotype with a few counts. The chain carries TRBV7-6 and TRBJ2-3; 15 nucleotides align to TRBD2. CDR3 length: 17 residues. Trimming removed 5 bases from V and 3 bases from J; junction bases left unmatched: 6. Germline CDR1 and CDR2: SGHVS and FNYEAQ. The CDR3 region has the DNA TGTGCCAGCAGCCCAGTCGGGACTAGCGGGGGGACAGATACGCAGTATTTT. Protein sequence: CASSPVGTSGGTDTQYF.

The CDR3 sequence is CASSIDGFYSPLHF. The DNA for the CDR3 is TGTGCCAGTAGTATAGACGGGTTCTATTCACCCCTCCACTTT. The V gene is TRBV19, the J gene TRBJ1-6, with no clear D. Trimming stripped 0 bases from V and 8 bases from J, with 8 bases between. This CDR3 comprises 14 residues. Per germline, CDR1 LNHDA and CDR2 SQIVND (reference sequence). Full variable domain (outside the CDR3, taken from reference TRBV19 and TRBJ1-6): DGGITQSPKYLFRKEGQNVTLSCEQNLNHDAMYWYRQDPGQGLRLIYYSQIVNDFQKGDIAEGYSVSREKKESFPLTVTSAQKNPTAFYLCASSIDGFYSPLHFGNGTRLTVT.

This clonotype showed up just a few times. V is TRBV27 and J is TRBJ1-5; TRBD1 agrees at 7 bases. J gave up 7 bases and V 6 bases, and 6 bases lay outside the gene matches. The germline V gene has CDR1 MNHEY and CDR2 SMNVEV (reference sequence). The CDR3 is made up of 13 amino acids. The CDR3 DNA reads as TGTGCCAGCAGCCGACAGGGAGGCCAGCCCCAGCATTTT. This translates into CASSRQGGQPQHF.

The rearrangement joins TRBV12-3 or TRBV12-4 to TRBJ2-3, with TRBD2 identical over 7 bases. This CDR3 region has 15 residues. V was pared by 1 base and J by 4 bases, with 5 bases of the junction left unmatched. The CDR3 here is CASSLGLGRADTQYF. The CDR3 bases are TGTGCCAGCAGTTTAGGACTAGGGAGGGCAGATACGCAGTATTTT.

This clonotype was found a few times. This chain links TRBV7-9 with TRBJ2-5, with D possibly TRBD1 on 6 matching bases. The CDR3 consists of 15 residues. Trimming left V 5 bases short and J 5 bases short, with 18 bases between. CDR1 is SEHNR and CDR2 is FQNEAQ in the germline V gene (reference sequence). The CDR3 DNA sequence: TGTGCCAGCAGCCCAAGGGACAACTTGGCGGAGACCCAGTACTTC. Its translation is CASSPRDNLAETQYF.

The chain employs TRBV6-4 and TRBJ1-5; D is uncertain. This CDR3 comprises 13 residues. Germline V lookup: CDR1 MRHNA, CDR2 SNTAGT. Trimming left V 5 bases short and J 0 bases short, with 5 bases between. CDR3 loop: CASSFNSNQPQHF. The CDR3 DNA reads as TGTGCCAGCAGTTTTAATAGCAATCAGCCCCAGCATTTT.

The CDR3 is CASSYHIAERGAPYNEQFF. The CDR3 DNA sequence: TGTGCCAGCAGTTACCATATCGCGGAGCGGGGGGCACCCTACAATGAGCAGTTCTTC. This chain uses TRBV6-7 with TRBJ2-1, with 9 bases that match TRBD2. TRBV6-7 qualifies as an ORF whose function is uncertain. This CDR3 comprises 19 residues. The ends lost 2 bases at V and 2 bases at J; junction bases unmatched: 13.

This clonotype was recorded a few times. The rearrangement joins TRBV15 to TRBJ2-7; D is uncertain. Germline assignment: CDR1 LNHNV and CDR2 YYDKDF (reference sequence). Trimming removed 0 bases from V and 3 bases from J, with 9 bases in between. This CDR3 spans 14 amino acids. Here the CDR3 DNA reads TGTGCCACCAGCAGAGATTTAGGCTTCTACGAGCAGTACTTC. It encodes CATSRDLGFYEQYF. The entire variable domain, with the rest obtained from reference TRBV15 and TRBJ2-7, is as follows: DAMVIQNPRYQVTQFGKPVTLSCSQTLNHNVMYWYQQKSSQAPKLLFHYYDKDFNNEADTPDNFQSRRPNTSFCFLDIRSPGLGDTAMYLCATSRDLGFYEQYFGPGTRLTVT.

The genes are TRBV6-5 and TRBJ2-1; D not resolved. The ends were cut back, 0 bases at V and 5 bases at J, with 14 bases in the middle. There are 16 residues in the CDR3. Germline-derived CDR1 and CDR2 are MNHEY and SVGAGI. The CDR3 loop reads CASSYSITLGNNEQFF. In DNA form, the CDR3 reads TGTGCCAGCAGTTACTCGATCACATTGGGGAACAATGAGCAGTTCTTC.

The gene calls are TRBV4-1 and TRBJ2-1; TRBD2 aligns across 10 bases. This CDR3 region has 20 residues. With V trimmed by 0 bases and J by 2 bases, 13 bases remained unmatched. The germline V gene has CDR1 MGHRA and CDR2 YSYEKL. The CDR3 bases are TGCGCCAGCAGCCAAGAGGGTCCCCCTAGCGGGAGACCGACCTACAATGAGCAGTTCTTC. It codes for CASSQEGPPSGRPTYNEQFF.

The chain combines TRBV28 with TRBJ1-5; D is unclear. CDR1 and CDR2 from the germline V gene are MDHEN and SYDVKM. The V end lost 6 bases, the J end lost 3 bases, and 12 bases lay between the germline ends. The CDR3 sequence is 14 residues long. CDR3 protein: CASRDGQINQPQHF. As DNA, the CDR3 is TGTGCCAGCAGGGACGGCCAAATCAATCAGCCCCAGCATTTT.

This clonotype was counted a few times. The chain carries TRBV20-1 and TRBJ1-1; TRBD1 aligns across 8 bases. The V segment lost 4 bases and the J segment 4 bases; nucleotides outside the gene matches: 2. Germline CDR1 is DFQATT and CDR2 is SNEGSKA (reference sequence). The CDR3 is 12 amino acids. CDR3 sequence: CSAKQGGTEAFF. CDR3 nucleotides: TGCAGTGCTAAACAGGGGGGCACTGAAGCTTTCTTT.

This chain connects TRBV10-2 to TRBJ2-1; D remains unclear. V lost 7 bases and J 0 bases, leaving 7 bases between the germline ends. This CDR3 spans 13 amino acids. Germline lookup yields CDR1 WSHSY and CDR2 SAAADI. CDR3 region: CASIQSSYNEQFF. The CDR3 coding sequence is TGCGCCAGCATACAAAGCTCCTACAATGAGCAGTTCTTC.

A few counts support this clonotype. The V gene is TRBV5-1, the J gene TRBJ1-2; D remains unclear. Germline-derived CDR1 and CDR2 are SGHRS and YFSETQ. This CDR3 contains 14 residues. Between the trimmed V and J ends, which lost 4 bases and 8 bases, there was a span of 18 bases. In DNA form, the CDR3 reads TGCGCCAGCAGCCTGATGGGTCGAGGAGAGGGCTACACCTTC. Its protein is CASSLMGRGEGYTF.

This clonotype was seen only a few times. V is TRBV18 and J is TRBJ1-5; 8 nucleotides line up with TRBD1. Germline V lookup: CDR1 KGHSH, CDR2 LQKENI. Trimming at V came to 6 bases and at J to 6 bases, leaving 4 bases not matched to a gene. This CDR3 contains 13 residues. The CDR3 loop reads CASSTGESQPQHF. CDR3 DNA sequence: TGTGCCAGCTCGACAGGGGAAAGTCAGCCCCAGCATTTT.

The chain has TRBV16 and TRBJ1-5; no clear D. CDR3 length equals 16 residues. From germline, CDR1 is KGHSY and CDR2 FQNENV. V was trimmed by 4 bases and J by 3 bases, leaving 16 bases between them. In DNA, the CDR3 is TGTGCCAGCAGCCTAGAAGGGTTGGTAATCAATCAGCCCCAGCATTTT. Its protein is CASSLEGLVINQPQHF.

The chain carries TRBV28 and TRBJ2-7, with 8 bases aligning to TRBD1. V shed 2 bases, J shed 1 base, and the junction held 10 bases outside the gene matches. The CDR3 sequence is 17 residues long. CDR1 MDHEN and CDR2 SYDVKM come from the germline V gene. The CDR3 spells CASSLSTGTGSSYEQYF. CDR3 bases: TGTGCCAGCAGTTTAAGTACCGGGACAGGTTCTTCCTACGAGCAGTACTTC.

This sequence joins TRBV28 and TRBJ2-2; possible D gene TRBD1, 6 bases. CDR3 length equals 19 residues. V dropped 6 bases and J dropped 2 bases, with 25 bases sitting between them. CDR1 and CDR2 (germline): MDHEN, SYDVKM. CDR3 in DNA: TGTGCCAGCAGCAGTCTCAGGGGACCCTTCCCGAGAAACACCGGGGAGCTGTTTTTT. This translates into CASSSLRGPFPRNTGELFF.

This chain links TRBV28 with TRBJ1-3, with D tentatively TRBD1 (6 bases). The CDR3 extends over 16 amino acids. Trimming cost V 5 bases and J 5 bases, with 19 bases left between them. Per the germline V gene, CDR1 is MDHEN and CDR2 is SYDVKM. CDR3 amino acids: CASSAWGQGWRNTIYF. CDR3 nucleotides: TGTGCCAGCAGTGCCTGGGGGCAGGGTTGGAGAAACACCATATATTTT.

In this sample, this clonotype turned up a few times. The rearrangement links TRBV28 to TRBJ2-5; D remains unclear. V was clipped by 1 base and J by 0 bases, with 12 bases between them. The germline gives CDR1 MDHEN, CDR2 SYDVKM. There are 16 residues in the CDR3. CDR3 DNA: TGTGCCAGCAGTTTATTTGGACGGCAGTACCAAGAGACCCAGTACTTC. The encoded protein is CASSLFGRQYQETQYF.

CDR3 amino acids: CASSPGRGVLSPLHF. The CDR3 coding sequence is TGTGCCAGCTCACCGGGGAGGGGTGTACTCTCACCCCTCCACTTT. The chain carries TRBV18 and TRBJ1-6; D is perhaps TRBD1 (5 bases). Trimming cost V 3 bases and J 10 bases, with 16 bases left between them. The CDR3 contains 15 residues. The germline CDR1 and CDR2 sequences are KGHSH and LQKENI.

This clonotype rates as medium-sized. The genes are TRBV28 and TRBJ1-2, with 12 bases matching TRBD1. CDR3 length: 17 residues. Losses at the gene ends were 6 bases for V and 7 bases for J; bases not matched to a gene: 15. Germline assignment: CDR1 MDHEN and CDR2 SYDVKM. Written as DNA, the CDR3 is TGTGCCAGCAGCTCAGGGGGGGGACAGGGGGCGGTGAGTGGCTACACCTTC. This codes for CASSSGGGQGAVSGYTF.

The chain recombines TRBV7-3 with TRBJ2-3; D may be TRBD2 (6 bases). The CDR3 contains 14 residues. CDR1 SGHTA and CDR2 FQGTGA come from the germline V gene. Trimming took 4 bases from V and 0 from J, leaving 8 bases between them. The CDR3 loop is CASSSGLSTDTQYF. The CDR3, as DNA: TGTGCCAGCAGCTCGGGACTGAGCACAGATACGCAGTATTTT.

The DNA of the CDR3 is TGTGCCAGCAGCCCTAGAGTGGGGGAAAGGGGCAATCAGCCCCAGCATTTT. It codes for CASSPRVGERGNQPQHF. This chain links TRBV11-2 with TRBJ1-5; the D gene is possibly TRBD1 (5 bases). CDR1 is SGHAT, CDR2 FQNNGV, per germline. The CDR3 is 17 residues long. V dropped 5 bases and J dropped 2 bases, with 19 bases sitting between them. Full variable domain (outside the CDR3, taken from reference TRBV11-2 and TRBJ1-5): EAGVAQSPRYKIIEKRQSVAFWCNPISGHATLYWYQQILGQGPKLLIQFQNNGVVDDSQLPKDRFSAERLKGVDSTLKIQPAKLEDSAVYLCASSPRVGERGNQPQHFGDGTRLSIL.

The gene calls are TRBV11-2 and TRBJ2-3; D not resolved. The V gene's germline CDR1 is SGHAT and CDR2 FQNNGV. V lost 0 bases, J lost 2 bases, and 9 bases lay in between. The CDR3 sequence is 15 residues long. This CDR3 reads CASSLERAVTDTQYF. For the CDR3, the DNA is TGTGCCAGCAGCTTAGAGCGCGCCGTCACAGATACGCAGTATTTT.

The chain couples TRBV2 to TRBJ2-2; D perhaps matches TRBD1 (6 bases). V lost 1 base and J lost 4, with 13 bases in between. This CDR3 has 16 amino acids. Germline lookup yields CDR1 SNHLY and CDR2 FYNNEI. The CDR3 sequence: CASSEDVGAGTGELFF. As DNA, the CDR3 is TGTGCCAGCAGTGAAGATGTGGGGGCAGGCACCGGGGAGCTGTTTTTT.